This T cell receptor beta chain is from a study of cytomegalovirus exposure and HLA in healthy donors. Concerning this clone: The antigen is unknown.

Data came from immunoSEQ multiplex PCR; TCRdb stores just in-frame clones and leaves some out. The table includes tens of thousands of clones, approximately 95% detected once. General study points: Usually a TCR sequence was rare, but some public TCRs were found in many donors. With high specificity and sensitivity, the classifier reportedly diagnosed cytomegalovirus status.

Trimming at V came to 5 bases and at J to 4 bases, leaving 13 bases not matched to a gene. The CDR3 runs to 16 residues. CDR1 is SEHNR, CDR2 FQNEAQ, per germline (reference sequence). Sequencing used PBMCs. This receptor was obtained from a man aged 18 to 30 in good health and CMV-seropositive. V and J are TRBV7-9 and TRBJ1-2; 7 nucleotides agree with TRBD1. The CDR3 sequence: CASSPRTGVLFYGYTF. CDR3 DNA sequence: TGTGCCAGCAGCCCCAGGACAGGAGTCCTCTTCTATGGCTACACCTTC.